This entry lists 30 T cell receptor beta chains sequenced from one sample in a study of T-cell reconstitution after alpha-beta-depleted transplantation in children. Unique molecular identifiers were used to barcode this TCRbeta library. TCRdb ran MiXCR on the PCR reads and lists one entry per CDR3 protein. The sample carries about 640,000 distinct CDR3 sequences, roughly 15% recorded once. The input for sequencing was PBMCs from the stem cell graft donor, taken from the stem cell graft. These TCRs come from a human donor who donated a stem cell graft to a child with acute myeloid leukemia.

The chain links TRBV7-2 to TRBJ1-3; 8 bases line up with TRBD1. J gave up 2 bases and V 5 bases, and 8 bases lay outside the gene matches. CDR1 SGHTA and CDR2 FQGNSA come from the germline V gene. This CDR3 is built from 16 residues. CDR3: CASSLSGTGAGNTIYF. The CDR3 nucleotides are TGTGCCAGCAGCCTAAGTGGGACAGGAGCTGGAAACACCATATATTTT. The whole variable domain, filled in from reference TRBV7-2 and TRBJ1-3, reads GAGVSQSPSNKVTEKGKDVELRCDPISGHTALYWYRQSLGQGLEFLIYFQGNSAPDKSGLPSDRFSAERTGGSVSTLTIQRTQQEDSAVYLCASSLSGTGAGNTIYFGEGSWLTVV.

This clonotype was recorded at least ten times. This chain joins TRBV24-1 and TRBJ2-5; D is unclear. Trimming removed 5 bases from V and 0 bases from J, with 12 bases in between. This CDR3 has 15 amino acids. From germline, CDR1 is KGHDR and CDR2 SFDVKD. Written as DNA, the CDR3 is TGTGCCACCAGTGGTCCTCACCGGGACCAAGAGACCCAGTACTTC. Translation: CATSGPHRDQETQYF.

This clonotype occurred many times. This chain uses TRBV5-1 with TRBJ1-6, with 8 nucleotides matching TRBD1. In germline, CDR1 is SGHRS, CDR2 YFSETQ. The CDR3 covers 17 residues. Trimming removed 1 base from V and 11 bases from J; junction bases left unmatched: 14. CDR3 nucleotides: TGCGCCAGCAGCTTGAGGAGACAAGGACAGGGTTTCGCACCCCTCCACTTT. Amino acids: CASSLRRQGQGFAPLHF.

The J gene is TRBJ2-1, the V gene TRBV29-1; 7 nucleotides agree with TRBD2. CDR1 SQVTM and CDR2 ANQGSEA come from the germline V gene. The J segment lost 0 bases and the V segment lost 6 bases, leaving 8 bases of the junction unmatched. This CDR3 region has 15 residues. In DNA form, the CDR3 reads TGCAGCGTGGGGGGGGGGAGAAGCTCCTACAATGAGCAGTTCTTC. Amino acids: CSVGGGRSSYNEQFF.

The chain has TRBV7-2 and TRBJ2-2; TRBD1 or TRBD2 may be the D gene (5 bases each). With 2 bases removed from V and 1 base from J, the gap between germline ends came to 11 bases. The CDR3 runs 16 residues. In germline, CDR1 is SGHTA, CDR2 FQGNSA. CDR3 amino acids: CASSLLGTVNTGELFF. CDR3 bases: TGTGCCAGCAGCTTACTCGGGACGGTGAACACCGGGGAGCTGTTTTTT.

This clonotype was detected only a few times. The gene calls are TRBV7-2 and TRBJ2-1, with TRBD2 matching over 12 bases. The CDR3 is 15 amino acids. Per germline, CDR1 SGHTA and CDR2 FQGNSA. With V trimmed by 5 bases and J by 7 bases, 6 bases remained unmatched. Here the CDR3 DNA reads TGTGCCAGCAGCGAGACTAGCGGGGGACCAAATGAGCAGTTCTTC. It specifies CASSETSGGPNEQFF.

The rearrangement links TRBV12-3 or TRBV12-4 to TRBJ2-5; TRBD2 agrees at 12 bases. The CDR3 is 15 amino acids. Trimming took 6 bases from V and 5 from J; bases not matched to a gene: 7. CDR3 bases: TGTGCCAGCAGGTCGCTAGCGGGGGGGCGGGAGACCCAGTACTTC. Its protein product is CASRSLAGGRETQYF.

This clonotype was seen many times. The chain links TRBV29-1 to TRBJ1-1; D gene uncertain. V lost 3 bases to trimming and J lost 0 bases, with 11 bases between them. Germline V CDR1 and CDR2: SQVTM, ANQGSEA. The CDR3 covers 14 residues. CDR3 loop: CSVEGSSMNTEAFF. CDR3 bases: TGCAGCGTTGAGGGAAGTTCCATGAACACTGAAGCTTTCTTT.

V is TRBV29-1 and J is TRBJ2-1, with D unclear. V gave up 1 base and J gave up 9 bases, with 10 bases separating them. Germline CDR1 is SQVTM and CDR2 is ANQGSEA. There are 12 residues in the CDR3. CDR3 loop: CSVEGVDGEQFF. For the CDR3, the DNA is TGCAGCGTTGAAGGGGTGGACGGTGAGCAGTTCTTC.

The chain has TRBV7-2 and TRBJ2-2; D not certain. Per germline, CDR1 SGHTA and CDR2 FQGNSA. This CDR3 region has 14 residues. The germline V and J ends were trimmed by 7 bases and 1 base, with 10 bases remaining between them. The CDR3 bases are TGTGCCAGCAATTTAGGGCTGAACACCGGGGAGCTGTTTTTT. Its protein is CASNLGLNTGELFF.

In this sample, this clonotype turned up many times. The J gene is TRBJ2-1, the V gene TRBV5-1; perhaps D is TRBD1 or TRBD2 (6 bases each). The CDR3 contains 12 residues. Germline-derived CDR1 and CDR2 are SGHRS and YFSETQ. Trimming took 4 bases from V and 10 from J, leaving 12 bases between them. The CDR3 DNA reads as TGCGCCAGCAGCCCGGGGGCCCTGGAGCAGTTCTTC. Protein sequence: CASSPGALEQFF.

This clonotype has a handful of counts. The chain uses TRBV5-1 and TRBJ2-1, with 9 nucleotides matching TRBD2. The CDR3 covers 16 residues. The J segment lost 4 bases and the V segment lost 3 bases, leaving 8 bases of the junction unmatched. Per germline, CDR1 SGHRS and CDR2 YFSETQ. In nucleotides, the CDR3 is TGCGCCAGCAGCTCCCAAGCGGGGGGCGCGTACAATGAGCAGTTCTTC. Translating it yields CASSSQAGGAYNEQFF.

The rearrangement uses TRBV7-9 and TRBJ2-5; D remains ambiguous. V shed 5 bases and J shed 5 bases, with 15 bases lying between them. This CDR3 contains 14 residues. Germline CDR1 and CDR2: SEHNR and FQNEAQ (reference sequence). In nucleotides, the CDR3 is TGTGCCAGCAGCCGACAAGGCCCACGGGAGACCCAGTACTTC. Encoded protein: CASSRQGPRETQYF.

This clonotype was counted many times. The DNA for the CDR3 is TGTGCCAGCAGCTTAGAGACCTTTTCACCCCTCCACTTT. Amino acids: CASSLETFSPLHF. The rearrangement joins TRBV7-2 to TRBJ1-6; D is undetermined. CDR3 length: 13 residues. Germline lookup yields CDR1 SGHTA and CDR2 FQGNSA. Trimming shortened V by 1 base and J by 9 bases, and 7 bases separated the two germline ends.

This clonotype came up many times. The rearrangement uses TRBV20-1 and TRBJ2-3; no definite D call. The germline V gene has CDR1 DFQATT and CDR2 SNEGSKA (reference sequence). The germline V and J ends were trimmed by 0 bases and 0 bases, with 4 bases remaining between them. This CDR3 region has 13 residues. CDR3 nucleotide sequence: TGCAGTGCTAGAGATTGGAGCACAGATACGCAGTATTTT. Protein: CSARDWSTDTQYF.

The rearrangement joins TRBV7-8 to TRBJ2-2; tentatively, D is TRBD2 (5 bases). Trimming removed 5 bases at V and 5 bases at J, with 18 bases between. Germline assignment: CDR1 SGHVS and CDR2 FQNEAQ. The CDR3 runs to 16 residues. This CDR3 reads CASSRAADPLTGELFF. In DNA, the CDR3 is TGTGCCAGCAGCCGAGCAGCGGATCCCTTAACCGGGGAGCTGTTTTTT.

This clonotype was seen only once. This may be a read error, as it is one base from a much larger clone. The CDR3 reads CASSGATDPGILFF. CDR3 sequence (DNA): TGCGCCAGCAGTGGGGCTACAGATCCGGGGATACTGTTTTTT. The chain is built from TRBV5-1 and TRBJ1-4, with D perhaps TRBD1 (5 bases). Germline V lookup: CDR1 SGHRS, CDR2 YFSETQ. V gave up 5 bases and J gave up 13 bases, with 21 bases separating them. The CDR3 has 14 amino acids. Together with reference TRBV5-1 and TRBJ1-4, the CDR3 gives the full variable domain: KAGVTQTPRYLIKTRGQQVTLSCSPISGHRSVSWYQQTPGQGLQFLFEYFSETQRNKGNFPGRFSGRQFSNSRSEMNVSTLELGDSALYLCASSGATDPGILFFGSGTQLSVL.

The J gene is TRBJ2-1, the V gene TRBV5-5; 9 bases match TRBD2. Losses at the gene ends were 0 bases for V and 8 bases for J; bases not matched to a gene: 3. This CDR3 has 14 amino acids. Germline V lookup: CDR1 SGHKS, CDR2 YYEKEE (reference sequence). The CDR3 is CASSLGSGGYEQFF. The CDR3 nucleotides are TGTGCCAGCAGCTTGGGTAGCGGGGGTTATGAGCAGTTCTTC.

This clonotype was detected ten times or more. The rearrangement joins TRBV21-1 to TRBJ1-1; the table's D call of TRBD1 was not tested on the DNA. TRBV21-1 is recorded as a pseudogene. The CDR3 totals 15 residues. The CDR3 region is CASSNSLQGNTEAFF. The DNA of the CDR3 is TGTGCCAGCAGCAATTCGCTACAGGGGAACACTGAAGCTTTCTTT.

The rearrangement uses TRBV15 and TRBJ1-5; D call uncertain. There are 15 residues in the CDR3. The germline V and J ends were trimmed by 0 bases and 6 bases, with 12 bases remaining between them. Looked up from germline, CDR1 is LNHNV and CDR2 is YYDKDF (reference sequence). In DNA form, the CDR3 reads TGTGCCACCAGCAGAGATTGGGGTGGAGGTCAGCCCCAGCATTTT. It encodes CATSRDWGGGQPQHF.

This sequence joins TRBV5-6 and TRBJ2-7, with TRBD1 identical over 7 bases. The CDR3 spans 14 residues. Germline loops: CDR1 SGHDT, CDR2 YYEEEE. Losses at the gene ends were 1 base for V and 4 bases for J; bases not matched to a gene: 5. CDR3 sequence: CASSLRGTAYEQYF. DNA for the CDR3: TGTGCCAGCAGCTTGAGGGGGACAGCTTACGAGCAGTACTTC.

This clonotype was recorded at least ten times. The CDR3 DNA reads TGCAGTGCGGGGACAGATAACACTGAAGCTTTCTTT. Its translation is CSAGTDNTEAFF. The chain uses TRBV20-1 and TRBJ1-1; 7 bases are a match to TRBD1. Trimming took 6 bases from V and 2 from J; bases not matched to a gene: 3. Germline V lookup: CDR1 DFQATT, CDR2 SNEGSKA (reference sequence). The CDR3 contains 12 residues.

DNA of the CDR3: TGCGCCAGCAGTACTATCACCGGGGAGCTGTTTTTT. This translates into CASSTITGELFF. V and J are TRBV10-2 and TRBJ2-2; D not resolved. Trimming took off 5 bases at V and 4 bases at J, with 5 bases between the two ends. Germline lookup yields CDR1 WSHSY and CDR2 SAAADI. The CDR3 length is 12 residues.

The rearrangement joins TRBV7-2 to TRBJ2-7, with 7 bases matching TRBD1. Germline trimming cut 5 bases from V and 0 bases from J; bases unmatched to any gene: 10. CDR3 length equals 16 residues. Per germline, CDR1 SGHTA and CDR2 FQGNSA. As DNA, the CDR3 is TGTGCCAGCAGCGGACACCGACAGGGAAACTCCTACGAGCAGTACTTC. The encoded protein is CASSGHRQGNSYEQYF.

The chain has TRBV12-3 or TRBV12-4 and TRBJ2-3; no reliable D call. Trimming pared 4 bases from V and 6 bases from J, leaving 17 bases between. The CDR3 loop spans 15 amino acids. CDR3 sequence reads: CASSSTPDHLDTQYF. For the CDR3, the DNA is TGTGCCAGCAGTTCCACGCCGGACCATCTGGATACGCAGTATTTT.

This clonotype has a count of ten or more. The V gene is TRBV20-1, the J gene TRBJ1-1; D may be TRBD1 (6 bases). Per the germline V gene, CDR1 is DFQATT and CDR2 is SNEGSKA (reference sequence). The CDR3 spans 15 residues. This chain's CDR3 is CSRPQQGNLNTEAFF. CDR3 nucleotides: TGCAGCCGCCCCCAACAGGGAAACTTGAACACTGAAGCTTTCTTT.

V and J are TRBV12-3 or TRBV12-4 and TRBJ2-2, with no clear D. V lost 3 bases to trimming and J lost 3 bases, with 14 bases between them. CDR3 length equals 16 residues. The CDR3 region is CASSLVRPADTGELFF. The CDR3 DNA reads TGTGCCAGCAGTTTGGTTAGACCCGCGGACACCGGGGAGCTGTTTTTT.

Many counts were recorded for this clonotype. The chain joins TRBV20-1 to TRBJ1-1, with D possibly TRBD1 on 5 matching bases. V was trimmed by 6 bases and J by 7 bases, leaving 18 bases between them. The germline V gene encodes CDR1 DFQATT and CDR2 SNEGSKA (reference sequence). This CDR3 comprises 13 residues. CDR3 in amino acids: CSASGARVDEAFF. CDR3 DNA sequence: TGCAGTGCATCCGGGGCCAGGGTGGATGAAGCTTTCTTT.

The genes are TRBV15 and TRBJ2-2, with D tentatively TRBD1 (6 bases). The germline V and J ends were trimmed by 3 bases and 6 bases, with 11 bases remaining between them. CDR1 LNHNV and CDR2 YYDKDF come from the germline V gene (reference sequence). CDR3 length: 14 residues. CDR3 DNA sequence: TGTGCCACCAGCAGGGCAGGGGTAGCCGGGGAGCTGTTTTTT. It encodes CATSRAGVAGELFF.

The table lists this clonotype with a few counts. The CDR3: CSAGQGVNQPQHF. As DNA, the CDR3 is TGCAGTGCTGGACAGGGGGTGAATCAGCCCCAGCATTTT. The V call is TRBV20-1, the J call TRBJ1-5, with 10 bases fitting TRBD1. Germline loops: CDR1 DFQATT, CDR2 SNEGSKA (reference sequence). The CDR3 sequence is 13 residues long. The ends lost 5 bases at V and 4 bases at J; junction bases unmatched: 2.